The TCR beta chain described here comes from a study of shared clonotypes between healthy human individuals. Deep level was the assay's run setting. Sequencing was performed with immunoSEQ multiplex PCR; in TCRdb, only in-frame clones are kept and a portion is missing. The table shows millions of clones, with more than 85% occurring only once. V was clipped by 2 bases and J by 2 bases, with 16 bases between them. The CDR3 has 16 residues. Germline V gene data show CDR1 as SGHTA and CDR2 as FQGNSA. Sequencing input: naive CD4+ T cells from PBMCs. Documented subset: CD45RA+ positively selected. The receptor's source is a man aged 18 to 35 in good health. Some clones in this sample may be carry-over from other donors' samples. The rearrangement joins TRBV7-2 to TRBJ2-7; perhaps TRBD1 as D (6 bases). CDR3 sequence reads: CASSLFKRTAPYEQYF. The CDR3 coding sequence is TGTGCCAGCAGCTTATTTAAAAGGACAGCCCCCTACGAGCAGTACTTC.